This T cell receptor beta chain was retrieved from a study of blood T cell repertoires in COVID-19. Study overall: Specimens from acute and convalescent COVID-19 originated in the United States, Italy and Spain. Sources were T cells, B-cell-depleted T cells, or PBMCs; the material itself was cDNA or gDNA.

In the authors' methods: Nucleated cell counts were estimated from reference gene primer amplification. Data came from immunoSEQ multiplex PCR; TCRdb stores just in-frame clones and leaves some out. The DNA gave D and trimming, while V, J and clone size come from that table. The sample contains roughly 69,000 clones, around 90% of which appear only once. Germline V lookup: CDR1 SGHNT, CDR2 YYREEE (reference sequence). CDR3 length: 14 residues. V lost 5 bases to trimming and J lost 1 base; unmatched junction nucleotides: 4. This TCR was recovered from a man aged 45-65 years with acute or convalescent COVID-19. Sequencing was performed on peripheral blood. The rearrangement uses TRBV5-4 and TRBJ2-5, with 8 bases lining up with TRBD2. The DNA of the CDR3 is TGTGCCAGCAGAATCGGACTAGCCCAAGAGACCCAGTACTTC. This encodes CASRIGLAQETQYF.